The clone carrying this T cell receptor beta chain was detected ten times or more. The antigen is unknown. This sample was taken from a study of human T cells and chemical hapten exposure. Study overall: There were per-sample TCR yield variations, arising mainly from small pooled library volume differences.

Overall study results and limits: TCRs exceeding 1 in 1000 frequency stayed unchanged with DPC sensitization.

Documented time point: healthy volunteer bleed at 6 weeks. Before extraction, the whole blood was not fractionated, and total RNA was taken from it. The CDR3 sequence is 15 residues long. Trimming took 7 bases from V and 0 from J, leaving 18 bases between them. The germline V gene encodes CDR1 GTSNPN and CDR2 SVGIG (reference sequence). The study used a library that attached unique molecular identifiers to individual cDNA molecules. Methods used by the authors: Across samples, TCR counts had a median of about 92,000 and ranged from about 20,000 to 750,000. In TCRdb, the RACE reads were re-called with MiXCR into one record per CDR3 protein. It is TCRdb's table, rather than the study itself, that gives the V and J calls and clone size. There are tens of thousands of distinct CDR3 sequences in the sample; about 5.5% occur only once, and more than 10% lies in the top ten.

The clonotype was recovered from a human donor in good health. Some clones in this sample may be carry-over from other donors' samples. The material sequenced was whole blood. The chain links TRBV30 to TRBJ1-1; D remains ambiguous. The CDR3 here is CALSTVSLMNTEAFF. The CDR3 region has the DNA TGTGCCTTGTCGACTGTATCCCTGATGAACACTGAAGCTTTCTTT.